This T cell receptor beta chain was profiled in a study of early T cells in non-severe SARS-CoV-2 infection. Study information: Bulk RNA taken from unsorted whole blood was sequenced, leaving chains unpaired. General study findings and limits: Anti-spike CD8 responses were favored in VDJdb matching, and private and CD4 specificities were missed.

This CDR3 has 16 residues. Per germline, CDR1 SQVTM and CDR2 ANQGSEA. V was clipped by 8 bases and J by 4 bases; unmatched bases: 15. As part of library construction, unique molecular identifiers were attached to individual cDNA molecules. MiXCR was run by TCRdb on the 5' RACE reads, yielding one entry per CDR3 protein. The sample has fewer than 120,000 distinct CDR3 sequences; 10% to 15% are singletons. In its sample, this clonotype was seen many times. Its target is not known. The input for sequencing was whole blood, taken at baseline. The V call is TRBV29-1, the J call TRBJ2-1; 9 bases line up with TRBD2. The clonotype originates from an adult who was a healthcare worker with PCR-confirmed SARS-CoV-2 infection or an uninfected control (not recorded which). For the CDR3, the DNA is TGCAGCTTGTCGCAGGGCGGGGGGGCCTCGTACAATGAGCAGTTCTTC. Encoded protein: CSLSQGGGASYNEQFF.